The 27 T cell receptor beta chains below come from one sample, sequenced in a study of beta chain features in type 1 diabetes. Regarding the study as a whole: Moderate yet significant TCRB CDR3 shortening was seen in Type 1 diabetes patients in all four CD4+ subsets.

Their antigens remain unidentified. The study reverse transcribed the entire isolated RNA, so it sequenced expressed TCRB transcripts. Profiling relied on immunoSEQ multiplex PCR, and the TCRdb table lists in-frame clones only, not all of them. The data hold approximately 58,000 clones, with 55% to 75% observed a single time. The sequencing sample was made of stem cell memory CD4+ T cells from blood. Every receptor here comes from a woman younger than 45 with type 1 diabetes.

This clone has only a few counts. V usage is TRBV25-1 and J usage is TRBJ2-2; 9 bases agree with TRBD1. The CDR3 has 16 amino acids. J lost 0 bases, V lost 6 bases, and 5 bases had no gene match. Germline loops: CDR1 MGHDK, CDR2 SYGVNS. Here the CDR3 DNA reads TGTGCCAGCAGGGACAGGGGAGGCGCGAACACCGGGGAGCTGTTTTTT. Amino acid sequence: CASRDRGGANTGELFF.

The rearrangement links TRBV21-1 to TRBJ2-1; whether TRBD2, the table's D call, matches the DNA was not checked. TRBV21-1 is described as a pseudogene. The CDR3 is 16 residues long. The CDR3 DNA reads TGTGCCAGCAAACCCCGAGTGACTAGCCCCGTCAGCGAGCAGTTCTTC. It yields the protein CASKPRVTSPVSEQFF.

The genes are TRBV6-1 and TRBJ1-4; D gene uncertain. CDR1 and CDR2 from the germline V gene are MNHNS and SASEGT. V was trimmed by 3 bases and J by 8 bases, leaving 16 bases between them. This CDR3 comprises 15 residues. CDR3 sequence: CASSDTGIGSEKLFF. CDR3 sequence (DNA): TGTGCCAGCAGTGATACCGGGATCGGGTCGGAAAAACTGTTTTTT.

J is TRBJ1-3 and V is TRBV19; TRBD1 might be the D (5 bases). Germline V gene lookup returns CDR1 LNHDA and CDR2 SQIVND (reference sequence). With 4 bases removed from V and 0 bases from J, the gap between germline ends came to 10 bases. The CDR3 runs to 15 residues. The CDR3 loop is CASSRTGNSGNTIYF. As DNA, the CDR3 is TGTGCCAGTAGTAGAACAGGAAACTCTGGAAACACCATATATTTT.

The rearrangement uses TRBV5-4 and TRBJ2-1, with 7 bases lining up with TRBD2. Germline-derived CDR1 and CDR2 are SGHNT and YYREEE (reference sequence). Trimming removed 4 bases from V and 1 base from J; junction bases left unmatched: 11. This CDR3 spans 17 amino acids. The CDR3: CASSPPAKLASYNEQFF. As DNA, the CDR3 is TGTGCCAGCAGCCCCCCAGCGAAACTAGCGTCCTACAATGAGCAGTTCTTC.

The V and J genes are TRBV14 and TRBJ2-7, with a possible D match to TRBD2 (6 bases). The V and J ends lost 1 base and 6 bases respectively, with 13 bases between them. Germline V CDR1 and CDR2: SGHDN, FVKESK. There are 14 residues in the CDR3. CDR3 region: CASSQAGAVREQYF. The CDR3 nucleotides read TGTGCCAGCAGCCAAGCGGGAGCAGTTCGCGAGCAGTACTTC.

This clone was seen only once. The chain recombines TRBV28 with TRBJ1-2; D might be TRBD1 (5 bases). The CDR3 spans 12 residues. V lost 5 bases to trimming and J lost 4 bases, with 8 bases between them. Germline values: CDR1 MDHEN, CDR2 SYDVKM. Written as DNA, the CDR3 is TGTGCCAGCAGTCCGACAGCCTATGGCTACACCTTC. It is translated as CASSPTAYGYTF.

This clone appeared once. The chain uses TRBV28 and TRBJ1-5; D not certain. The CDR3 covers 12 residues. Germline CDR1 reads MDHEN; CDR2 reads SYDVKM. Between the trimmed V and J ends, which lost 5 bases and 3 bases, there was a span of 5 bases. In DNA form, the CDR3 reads TGTGCCAGCAGTCCCCACAATCAGCCCCAGCATTTT. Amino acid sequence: CASSPHNQPQHF.

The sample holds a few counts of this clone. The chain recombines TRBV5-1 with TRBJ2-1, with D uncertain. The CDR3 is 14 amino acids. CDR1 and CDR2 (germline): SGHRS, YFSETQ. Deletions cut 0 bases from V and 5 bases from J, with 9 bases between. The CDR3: CASSLDESHNEQFF. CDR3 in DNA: TGCGCCAGCAGCTTGGACGAAAGCCACAATGAGCAGTTCTTC. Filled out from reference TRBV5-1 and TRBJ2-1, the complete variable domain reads KAGVTQTPRYLIKTRGQQVTLSCSPISGHRSVSWYQQTPGQGLQFLFEYFSETQRNKGNFPGRFSGRQFSNSRSEMNVSTLELGDSALYLCASSLDESHNEQFFGPGTRLTVL.

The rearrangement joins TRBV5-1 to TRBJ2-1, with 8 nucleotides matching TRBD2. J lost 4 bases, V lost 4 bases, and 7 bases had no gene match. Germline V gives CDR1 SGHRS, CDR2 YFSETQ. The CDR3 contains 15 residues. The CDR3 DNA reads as TGCGCCAGCAGCGCAGGACTAGCTGGGTACAATGAGCAGTTCTTC. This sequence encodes CASSAGLAGYNEQFF.

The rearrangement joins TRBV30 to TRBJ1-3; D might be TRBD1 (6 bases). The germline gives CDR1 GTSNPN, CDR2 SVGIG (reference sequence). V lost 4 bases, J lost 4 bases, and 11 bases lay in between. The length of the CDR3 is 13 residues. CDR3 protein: CAWTQQGGNTIYF. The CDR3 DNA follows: TGTGCCTGGACCCAACAGGGAGGAAACACCATATATTTT.

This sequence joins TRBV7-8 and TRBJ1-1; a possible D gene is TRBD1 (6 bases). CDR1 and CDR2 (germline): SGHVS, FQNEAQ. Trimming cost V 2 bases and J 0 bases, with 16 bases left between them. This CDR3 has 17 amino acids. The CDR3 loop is CASSLRPPGQLNTEAFF. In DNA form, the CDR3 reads TGTGCCAGCAGCTTAAGGCCCCCCGGACAGTTGAACACTGAAGCTTTCTTT. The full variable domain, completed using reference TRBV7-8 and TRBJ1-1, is GAGVSQSPRYKVAKRGQDVALRCDPISGHVSLFWYQQALGQGPEFLTYFQNEAQLDKSGLPSDRFFAERPEGSVSTLKIQRTQQEDSAVYLCASSLRPPGQLNTEAFFGQGTRLTVV.

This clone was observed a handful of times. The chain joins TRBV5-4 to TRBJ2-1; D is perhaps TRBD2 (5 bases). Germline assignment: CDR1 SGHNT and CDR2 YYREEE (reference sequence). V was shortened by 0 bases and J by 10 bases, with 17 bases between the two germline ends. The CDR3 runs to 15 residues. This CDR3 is CASSLGGDFPGEQFF. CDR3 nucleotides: TGTGCCAGCAGCTTGGGGGGAGATTTTCCCGGGGAGCAGTTCTTC.

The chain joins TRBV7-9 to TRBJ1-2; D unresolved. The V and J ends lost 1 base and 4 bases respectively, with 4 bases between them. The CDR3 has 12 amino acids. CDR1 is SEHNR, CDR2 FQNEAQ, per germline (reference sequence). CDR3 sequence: CASSLDFYGYTF. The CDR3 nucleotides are TGTGCCAGCAGCTTAGACTTCTATGGCTACACCTTC.

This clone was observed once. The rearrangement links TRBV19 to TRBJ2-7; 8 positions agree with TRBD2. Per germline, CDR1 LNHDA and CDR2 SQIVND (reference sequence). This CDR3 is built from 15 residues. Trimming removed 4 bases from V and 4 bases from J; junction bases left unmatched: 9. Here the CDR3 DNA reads TGTGCCAGTAGTACATCGGGACTAGACGAATACGAGCAGTACTTC. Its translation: CASSTSGLDEYEQYF.

The CDR3 reads CASSLVLGGSEAFF. CDR3 DNA: TGTGCCAGCAGCTTGGTATTGGGGGGGTCTGAAGCTTTCTTT. This chain uses TRBV5-6 with TRBJ1-1, with D maybe TRBD1 (5 bases). The CDR3 length is 14 residues. V shed 0 bases and J shed 6 bases, with 12 bases lying between them. CDR1 SGHDT and CDR2 YYEEEE come from the germline V gene.

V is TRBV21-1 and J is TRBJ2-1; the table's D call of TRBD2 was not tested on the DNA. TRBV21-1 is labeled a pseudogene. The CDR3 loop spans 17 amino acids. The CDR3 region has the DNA TGTGCCAGCAGCAAAGAGGAGGTCCCGGGCTTCCACAATGAGCAGTTCTTC. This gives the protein CASSKEEVPGFHNEQFF.

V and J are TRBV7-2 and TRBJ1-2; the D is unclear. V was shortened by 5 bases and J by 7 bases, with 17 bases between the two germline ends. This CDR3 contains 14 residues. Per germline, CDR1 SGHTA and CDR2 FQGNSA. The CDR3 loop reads CASSPPISGGGYTF. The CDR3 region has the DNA TGTGCCAGCAGCCCCCCCATTTCGGGAGGTGGCTACACCTTC.

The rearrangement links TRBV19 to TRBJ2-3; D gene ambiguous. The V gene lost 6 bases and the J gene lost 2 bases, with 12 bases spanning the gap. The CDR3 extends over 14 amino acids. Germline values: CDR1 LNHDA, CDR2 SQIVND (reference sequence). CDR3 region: CASSRSLTTDTQYF. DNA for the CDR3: TGTGCCAGTAGCCGGAGTCTTACCACAGATACGCAGTATTTT.

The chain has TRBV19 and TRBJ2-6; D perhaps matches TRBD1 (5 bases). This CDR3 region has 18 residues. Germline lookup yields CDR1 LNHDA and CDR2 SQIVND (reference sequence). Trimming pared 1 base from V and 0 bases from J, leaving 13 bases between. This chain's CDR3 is CASSIGAGPLSGANVLTF. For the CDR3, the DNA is TGTGCCAGTAGTATAGGGGCAGGGCCCCTCTCTGGGGCCAACGTCCTGACTTTC.

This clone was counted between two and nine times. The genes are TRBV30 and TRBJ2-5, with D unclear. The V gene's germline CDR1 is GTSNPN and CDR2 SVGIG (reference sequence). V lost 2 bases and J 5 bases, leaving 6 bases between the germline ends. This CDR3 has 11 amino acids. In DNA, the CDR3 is TGTGCCTGGAGTTACTATGAGACCCAGTACTTC. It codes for CAWSYYETQYF.

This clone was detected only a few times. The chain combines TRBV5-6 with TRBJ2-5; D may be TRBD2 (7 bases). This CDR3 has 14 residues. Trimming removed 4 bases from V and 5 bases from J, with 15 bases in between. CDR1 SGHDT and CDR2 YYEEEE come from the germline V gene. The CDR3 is CASSLGQRGETQYF. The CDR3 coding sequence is TGTGCCAGCAGCCTAGGACAGCGGGGTGAGACCCAGTACTTC.

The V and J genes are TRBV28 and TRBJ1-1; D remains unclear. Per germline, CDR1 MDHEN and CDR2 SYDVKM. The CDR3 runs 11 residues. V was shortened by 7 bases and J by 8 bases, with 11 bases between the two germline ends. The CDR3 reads CASTRLAEAFF. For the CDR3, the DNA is TGTGCCAGCACCAGGTTGGCGGAAGCTTTCTTT. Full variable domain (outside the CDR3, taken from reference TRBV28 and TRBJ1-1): DVKVTQSSRYLVKRTGEKVFLECVQDMDHENMFWYRQDPGLGLRLIYFSYDVKMKEKGDIPEGYSVSREKKERFSLILESASTNQTSMYLCASTRLAEAFFGQGTRLTVV.

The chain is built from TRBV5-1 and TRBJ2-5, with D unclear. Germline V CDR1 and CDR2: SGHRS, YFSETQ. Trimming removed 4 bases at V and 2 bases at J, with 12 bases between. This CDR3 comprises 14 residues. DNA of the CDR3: TGCGCCAGCAGCCAAACAACTACTCAAGAGACCCAGTACTTC. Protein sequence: CASSQTTTQETQYF.

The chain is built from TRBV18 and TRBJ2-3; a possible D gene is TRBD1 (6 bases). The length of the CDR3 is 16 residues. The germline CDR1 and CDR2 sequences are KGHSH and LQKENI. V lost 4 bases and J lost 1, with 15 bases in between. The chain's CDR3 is CASSLQGRGGTDTQYF. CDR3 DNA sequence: TGTGCCAGCTCACTACAGGGAAGGGGTGGCACAGATACGCAGTATTTT.

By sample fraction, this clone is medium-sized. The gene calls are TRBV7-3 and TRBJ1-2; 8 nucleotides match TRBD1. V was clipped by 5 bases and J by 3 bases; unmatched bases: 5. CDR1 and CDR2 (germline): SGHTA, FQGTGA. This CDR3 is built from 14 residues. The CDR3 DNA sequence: TGTGCCAGCAGCCCACAGGGGGGAGACTATGGCTACACCTTC. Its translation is CASSPQGGDYGYTF.

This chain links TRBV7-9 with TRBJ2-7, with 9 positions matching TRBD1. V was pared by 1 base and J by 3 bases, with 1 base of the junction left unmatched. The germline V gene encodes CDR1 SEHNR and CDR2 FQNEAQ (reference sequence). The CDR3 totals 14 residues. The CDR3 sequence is CASSLGTGVYEQYF. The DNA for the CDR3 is TGTGCCAGCAGCTTAGGGACAGGGGTCTACGAGCAGTACTTC.